This TCR beta chain was identified during a study of blood T cell repertoires in COVID-19. Across the whole study: Researchers got acute and convalescent COVID-19 samples from the United States, Italy and Spain.

This CDR3 comprises 14 residues. From germline, CDR1 is SNHLY and CDR2 FYNNEI. V lost 5 bases and J lost 6; bases outside the gene matches: 2. Measured with immunoSEQ multiplex PCR; TCRdb has only the in-frame clones, and not every one. The data contain tens of thousands of clones, roughly 80% of them singletons. Sequencing input: peripheral blood. The chain joins TRBV2 to TRBJ2-3, with TRBD2 matching 13 bases. This TCR was sampled from a human donor in a cohort sampled during active COVID-19. CDR3 sequence reads: CASSRLAGGDTQYF. In DNA form, the CDR3 reads TGTGCCAGCAGTAGACTAGCGGGGGGTGATACGCAGTATTTT.